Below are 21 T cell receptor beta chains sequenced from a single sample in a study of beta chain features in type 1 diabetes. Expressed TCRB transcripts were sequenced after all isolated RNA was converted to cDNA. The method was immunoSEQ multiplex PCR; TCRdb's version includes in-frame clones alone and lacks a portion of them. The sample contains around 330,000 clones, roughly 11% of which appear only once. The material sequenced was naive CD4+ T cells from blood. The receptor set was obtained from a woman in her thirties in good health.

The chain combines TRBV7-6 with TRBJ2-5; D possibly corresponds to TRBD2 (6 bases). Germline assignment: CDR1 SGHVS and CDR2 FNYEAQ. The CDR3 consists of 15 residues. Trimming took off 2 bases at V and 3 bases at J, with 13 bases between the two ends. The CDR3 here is CASSLHGTFEETQYF. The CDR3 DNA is TGTGCCAGCAGCTTACACGGGACTTTCGAAGAGACCCAGTACTTC.

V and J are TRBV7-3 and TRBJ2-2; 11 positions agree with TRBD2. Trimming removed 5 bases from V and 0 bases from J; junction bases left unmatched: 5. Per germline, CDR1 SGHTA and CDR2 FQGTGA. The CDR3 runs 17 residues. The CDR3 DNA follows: TGTGCCAGCAGCCCGACTAGCGGGACATCGAACACCGGGGAGCTGTTTTTT. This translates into CASSPTSGTSNTGELFF.

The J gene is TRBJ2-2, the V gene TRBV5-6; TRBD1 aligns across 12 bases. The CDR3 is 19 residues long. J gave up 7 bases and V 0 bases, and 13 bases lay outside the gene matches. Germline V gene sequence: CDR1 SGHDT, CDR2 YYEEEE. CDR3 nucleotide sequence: TGTGCCAGCAGCTTGGCCGGGACAGGGGGCCTTGCTGTAGGCGGGGAGCTGTTTTTT. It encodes CASSLAGTGGLAVGGELFF.

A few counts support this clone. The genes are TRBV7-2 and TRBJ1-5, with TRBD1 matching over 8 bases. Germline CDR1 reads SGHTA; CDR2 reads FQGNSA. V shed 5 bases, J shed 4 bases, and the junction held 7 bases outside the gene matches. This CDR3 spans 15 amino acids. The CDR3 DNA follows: TGTGCCAGCAGCCCCGGGACAGGCGGGAATCAGCCCCAGCATTTT. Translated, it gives CASSPGTGGNQPQHF. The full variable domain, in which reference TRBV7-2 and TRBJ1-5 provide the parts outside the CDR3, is GAGVSQSPSNKVTEKGKDVELRCDPISGHTALYWYRQSLGQGLEFLIYFQGNSAPDKSGLPSDRFSAERTGGSVSTLTIQRTQQEDSAVYLCASSPGTGGNQPQHFGDGTRLSIL.

The CDR3 spells CASSPGQEETQYF. As DNA, the CDR3 is TGTGCCAGCAGCCCGGGACAGGAAGAGACCCAGTACTTC. V usage is TRBV7-3 and J usage is TRBJ2-5; 8 bases align to TRBD1. There are 13 residues in the CDR3. Germline CDR1 reads SGHTA; CDR2 reads FQGTGA. V dropped 5 bases and J dropped 3; count of bases not matched to a gene: 2.

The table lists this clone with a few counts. CDR3 loop: CSVRLVAGELFF. The CDR3 nucleotides are TGCAGCGTTCGACTAGTTGCCGGGGAGCTGTTTTTT. The chain couples TRBV29-1 to TRBJ2-2; TRBD2 might be the D (6 bases). CDR1 is SQVTM and CDR2 is ANQGSEA in the germline V gene. The CDR3 totals 12 residues. V lost 5 bases and J 6 bases, leaving 10 bases between the germline ends.

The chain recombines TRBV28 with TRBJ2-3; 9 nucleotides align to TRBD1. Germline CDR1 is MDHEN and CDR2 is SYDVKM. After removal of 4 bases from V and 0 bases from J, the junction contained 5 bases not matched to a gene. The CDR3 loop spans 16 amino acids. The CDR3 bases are TGTGCCAGCAGTTCAGCCGGGACAGGGAGCACAGATACGCAGTATTTT. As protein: CASSSAGTGSTDTQYF. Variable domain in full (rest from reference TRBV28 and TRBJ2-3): DVKVTQSSRYLVKRTGEKVFLECVQDMDHENMFWYRQDPGLGLRLIYFSYDVKMKEKGDIPEGYSVSREKKERFSLILESASTNQTSMYLCASSSAGTGSTDTQYFGPGTRLTVL.

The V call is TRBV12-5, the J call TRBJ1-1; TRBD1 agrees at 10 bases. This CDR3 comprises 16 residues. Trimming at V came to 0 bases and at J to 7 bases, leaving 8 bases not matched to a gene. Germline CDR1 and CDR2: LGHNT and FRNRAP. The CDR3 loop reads CASGLVLRQGAYEAFF. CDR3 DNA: TGTGCTAGTGGTTTGGTACTGAGACAGGGGGCGTATGAAGCTTTCTTT. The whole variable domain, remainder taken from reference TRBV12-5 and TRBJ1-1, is DARVTQTPRHKVTEMGQEVTMRCQPILGHNTVFWYRQTMMQGLELLAYFRNRAPLDDSGMPKDRFSAEMPDATLATLKIQPSEPRDSAVYFCASGLVLRQGAYEAFFGQGTRLTVV.

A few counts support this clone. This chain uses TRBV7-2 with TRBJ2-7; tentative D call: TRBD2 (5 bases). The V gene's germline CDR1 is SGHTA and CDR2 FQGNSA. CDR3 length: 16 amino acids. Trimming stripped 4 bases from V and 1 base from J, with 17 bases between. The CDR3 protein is CASSSNGGIPSYEQYF. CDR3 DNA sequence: TGTGCCAGCAGCTCCAATGGAGGCATACCTTCCTACGAGCAGTACTTC.

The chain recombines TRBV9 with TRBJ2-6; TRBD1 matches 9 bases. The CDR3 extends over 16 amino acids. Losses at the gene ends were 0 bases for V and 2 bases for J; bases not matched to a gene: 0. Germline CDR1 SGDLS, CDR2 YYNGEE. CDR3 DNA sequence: TGTGCCAGCAGCGTAGGGGACAGGGCTGGGGCCAACGTCCTGACTTTC. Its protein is CASSVGDRAGANVLTF.

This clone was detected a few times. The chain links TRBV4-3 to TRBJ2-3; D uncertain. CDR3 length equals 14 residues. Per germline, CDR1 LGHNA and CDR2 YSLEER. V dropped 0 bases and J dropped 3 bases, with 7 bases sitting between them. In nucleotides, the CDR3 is TGCGCCAGCAGCCAAGATCTAGTGACAGATACGCAGTATTTT. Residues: CASSQDLVTDTQYF.

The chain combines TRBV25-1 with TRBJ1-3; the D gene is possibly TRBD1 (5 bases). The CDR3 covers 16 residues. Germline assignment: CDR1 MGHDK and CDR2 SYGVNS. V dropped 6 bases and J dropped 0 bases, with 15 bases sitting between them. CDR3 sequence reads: CASSTGRQISGNTIYF. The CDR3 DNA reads TGTGCCAGCAGCACAGGCCGACAGATCTCTGGAAACACCATATATTTT.

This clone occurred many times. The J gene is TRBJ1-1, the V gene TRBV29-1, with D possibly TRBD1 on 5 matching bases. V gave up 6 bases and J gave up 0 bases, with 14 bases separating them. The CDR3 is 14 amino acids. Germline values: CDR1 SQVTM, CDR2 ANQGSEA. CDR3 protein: CSVRRQGMNTEAFF. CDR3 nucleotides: TGCAGCGTCCGACGTCAGGGCATGAACACTGAAGCTTTCTTT.

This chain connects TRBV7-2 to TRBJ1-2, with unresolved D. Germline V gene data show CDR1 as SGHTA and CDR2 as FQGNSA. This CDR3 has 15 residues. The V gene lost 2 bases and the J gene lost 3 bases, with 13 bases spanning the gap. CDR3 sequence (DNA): TGTGCCAGCAGCTTACTACCGGGATCCGACTATGGCTACACCTTC. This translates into CASSLLPGSDYGYTF.

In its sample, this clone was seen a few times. In DNA, the CDR3 is TGTGCCAGCTCACCGAAAGACAGGGGGCCCACTGAAGCTTTCTTT. As protein: CASSPKDRGPTEAFF. The chain combines TRBV18 with TRBJ1-1, with 10 bases aligning to TRBD1. Germline CDR1 KGHSH, CDR2 LQKENI. This CDR3 region has 15 residues. Trimming took 3 bases from V and 4 from J; bases not matched to a gene: 5.

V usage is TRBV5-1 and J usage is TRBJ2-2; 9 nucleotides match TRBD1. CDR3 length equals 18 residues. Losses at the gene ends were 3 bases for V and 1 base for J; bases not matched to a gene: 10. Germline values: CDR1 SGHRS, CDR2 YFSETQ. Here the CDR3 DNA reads TGCGCCAGCAGCTGGAATAAAGAGGACAGGGGGAACACCGGGGAGCTGTTTTTT. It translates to CASSWNKEDRGNTGELFF.

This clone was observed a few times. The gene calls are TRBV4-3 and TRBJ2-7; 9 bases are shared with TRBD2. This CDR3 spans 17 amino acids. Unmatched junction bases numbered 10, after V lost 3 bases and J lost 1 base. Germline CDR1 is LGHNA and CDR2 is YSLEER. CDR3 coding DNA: TGCGCCAGCAGCCAGGCCTGGGGACTAGCCCCTTCCTACGAGCAGTACTTC. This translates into CASSQAWGLAPSYEQYF.

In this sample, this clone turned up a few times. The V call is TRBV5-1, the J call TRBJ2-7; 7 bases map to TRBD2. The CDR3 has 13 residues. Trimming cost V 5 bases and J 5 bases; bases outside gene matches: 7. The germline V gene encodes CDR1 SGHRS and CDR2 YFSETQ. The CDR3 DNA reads TGCGCCAGCAGAAAGAGCGGGATGGACGAGCAGTACTTC. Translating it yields CASRKSGMDEQYF.

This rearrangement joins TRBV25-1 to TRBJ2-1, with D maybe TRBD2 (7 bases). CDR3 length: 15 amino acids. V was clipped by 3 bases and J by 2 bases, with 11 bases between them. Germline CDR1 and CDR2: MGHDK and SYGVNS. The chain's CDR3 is CASSEVGGPYNEQFF. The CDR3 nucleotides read TGTGCCAGCAGTGAGGTCGGGGGGCCCTACAATGAGCAGTTCTTC.

The CDR3: CASSIRDIHNEQFF. The CDR3, as DNA: TGTGCCAGCAGTATCCGGGACATACACAATGAGCAGTTCTTC. The rearrangement uses TRBV28 and TRBJ2-1; a weak D match, TRBD1 (6 bases). The CDR3 loop spans 14 amino acids. Germline CDR1 MDHEN, CDR2 SYDVKM. V lost 5 bases and J 5 bases, leaving 13 bases between the germline ends.

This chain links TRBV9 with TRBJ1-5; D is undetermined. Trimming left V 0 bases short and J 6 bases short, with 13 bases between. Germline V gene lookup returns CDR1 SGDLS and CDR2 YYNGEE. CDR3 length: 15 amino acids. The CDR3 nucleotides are TGTGCCAGCAGCGTAGGTGTGGTGGGGAGTCAGCCCCAGCATTTT. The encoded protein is CASSVGVVGSQPQHF.